Below, 2 T cell receptor beta chains from the same sample are listed, as sequenced in a study of T cell changes during pregnancy in multiple sclerosis. Libraries were prepared by immunoSEQ multiplex PCR; TCRdb keeps only in-frame clonotypes and omits some of them. The table records 30,000 to 35,000 clones, 90% of them present only once. This sample comprised CD8+ T cells from peripheral blood mononuclear cells, obtained in the first trimester of pregnancy. These receptors were obtained from a female donor with multiple sclerosis, enrolled in a pregnancy study.

This clone was recorded a few times. The V gene is TRBV7-9, the J gene TRBJ2-7; 8 nucleotides align to TRBD1. Germline CDR1 SEHNR, CDR2 FQNEAQ (reference sequence). Unmatched junction bases numbered 4, after V lost 6 bases and J lost 3 bases. The CDR3 contains 13 residues. CDR3 in amino acids: CASRGQAYYEQYF. CDR3 DNA sequence: TGTGCCAGCAGGGGACAGGCCTACTACGAGCAGTACTTC.

This clone was seen once. This chain links TRBV5-1 with TRBJ1-2; D not resolved. V shed 1 base and J shed 7 bases, with 14 bases lying between them. This CDR3 is built from 14 residues. Germline V CDR1 and CDR2: SGHRS, YFSETQ. The chain's CDR3 is CASSLIRGVGGYTF. The CDR3 coding sequence is TGCGCCAGCAGCTTGATTCGGGGAGTCGGTGGCTACACCTTC.